This is a list of T cell receptor beta chains from one sample in a study of cytomegalovirus exposure and HLA in healthy donors. This table comes from immunoSEQ multiplex PCR, and its TCRdb copy is limited to in-frame clones, with some not included. This sample contains over 50,000 clones. The sample was PBMCs. These receptors all come from a man in his forties or fifties in good health and CMV-seropositive. Each CDR3 is given with its conserved first and last residue. The order of the fields is J gene, D gene, V gene, CDR3 protein, CDR3 DNA. D genes are given only for firm matches.

TRBJ2-5	TRBD2	TRBV18	CASSTTSGGRETQYF	TGTGCCAGCTCAACGACTAGCGGGGGGCGTGAGACCCAGTACTTC
TRBJ2-6	.	TRBV18	CASSPGIQVSGANVLTF	TGTGCCAGCTCGCCGGGGATACAAGTCTCTGGGGCCAACGTCCTGACTTTC
TRBJ1-1	TRBD1	TRBV27	CASSYGQGGTEAFF	TGTGCCAGCAGTTACGGACAGGGAGGGACTGAAGCTTTCTTT
TRBJ1-5	.	TRBV6-5	CASSYSGSNQPQHF	TGTGCCAGCAGTTACTCTGGCAGCAATCAGCCCCAGCATTTT
TRBJ1-1	.	TRBV18	CASSPGEQERNTEAFF	TGTGCCAGCTCACCAGGGGAACAGGAGAGGAACACTGAAGCTTTCTTT
TRBJ1-1	.	TRBV19	CASSIRDSGTEAFF	TGTGCCAGTAGTATTCGGGACTCTGGAACTGAAGCTTTCTTT
TRBJ2-7	.	TRBV2	CASKVTGSSYEQYF	TGTGCCAGCAAGGTTACGGGAAGCTCCTACGAGCAGTACTTC
TRBJ2-7	TRBD2	TRBV4-1	CASSLKLGGDEQYF	TGCGCCAGCAGCCTCAAGCTCGGGGGGGACGAGCAGTACTTC
TRBJ2-3	.	TRBV25-1	CASSEDVGGGRTDTQYF	TGTGCCAGCAGTGAGGACGTGGGCGGGGGCCGCACAGATACGCAGTATTTT
TRBJ2-1	TRBD1	TRBV9	CASSATGGGYNEQFF	TGTGCCAGCAGCGCGACAGGGGGCGGGTACAATGAGCAGTTCTTC
TRBJ2-7	.	TRBV4-3	CASSRDMDRSYEQYF	TGCGCCAGCAGCCGGGATATGGACAGATCCTACGAGCAGTACTTC
TRBJ1-1	TRBD1	TRBV19	CASSISQPRQGGAFF	TGTGCCAGTAGTATATCCCAGCCCCGACAGGGGGGAGCTTTCTTT
TRBJ2-3	TRBD2	TRBV2	CATRTSGNTDTQYF	TGTGCCACCAGGACTAGCGGGAACACAGATACGCAGTATTTT
TRBJ1-1	.	TRBV12-5	CASGSTPGDTEAFF	TGTGCTAGTGGTTCAACACCAGGGGACACTGAAGCTTTCTTT
TRBJ1-2	.	TRBV7-9	CASSLSGNGYTF	TGTGCCAGCAGCTTATCCGGGAATGGCTACACCTTC
TRBJ2-5	TRBD2	TRBV4-1	CASSQAGVGEGETQYF	TGCGCCAGCAGCCAAGCCGGAGTAGGGGAGGGAGAGACCCAGTACTTC
TRBJ1-5	TRBD1	TRBV7-2	CASSLGDSNSNQPQHF	TGTGCCAGCAGCTTAGGGGACAGCAATAGCAATCAGCCCCAGCATTTT
TRBJ2-1	TRBD2	TRBV18	CASSPVGRGEQFF	TGTGCCAGCTCACCAGTTGGGAGGGGTGAGCAGTTCTTC
TRBJ2-1	TRBD2	TRBV18	CASSPLTSGGHNEQFF	TGTGCCAGCTCACCCTTGACTAGCGGGGGTCACAATGAGCAGTTCTTC
TRBJ2-2	TRBD1	TRBV18	CASSPGTGNTGELFF	TGTGCCAGCTCACCAGGGACAGGGAACACCGGGGAGCTGTTTTTT
TRBJ2-6	.	TRBV28	CASSPPGSGANVLTF	TGTGCCAGCAGCCCCCCCGGCTCTGGGGCCAACGTCCTGACTTTC
TRBJ2-3	TRBD2	TRBV10-2	CASSVPGGTDTQYF	TGCGCCAGTTCGGTCCCCGGGGGGACAGATACGCAGTATTTT
TRBJ1-2	TRBD1	TRBV6-1	CASSDYWTGPNLYGYTF	TGTGCCAGCAGTGACTACTGGACAGGACCGAATCTCTATGGCTACACCTTC
TRBJ1-2	.	TRBV5-1	CASSPTDINYGYTF	TGCGCCAGCAGCCCCACCGACATTAACTATGGCTACACCTTC
TRBJ2-1	TRBD2	TRBV14	CASSQRAGGLSNEQFF	TGTGCCAGCAGCCAAAGAGCGGGGGGGCTATCCAATGAGCAGTTCTTC
TRBJ2-1	TRBD1	TRBV4-1	CASSRRHRDRAYNEQFF	TGCGCCAGCAGCCGAAGACACCGGGACAGGGCCTACAATGAGCAGTTCTTC
TRBJ1-1	.	TRBV7-6	CASSLGRVPNTEAFF	TGTGCCAGCAGCTTAGGCAGGGTCCCGAACACTGAAGCTTTCTTT
TRBJ1-1	.	TRBV28	CASSFEGVAFF	TGTGCCAGCAGTTTTGAGGGAGTAGCTTTCTTT
TRBJ2-3	.	TRBV6-1	CASSLLSTDTQYF	TGTGCCAGCAGTTTACTTAGCACAGATACGCAGTATTTT
TRBJ2-3	.	TRBV7-3	CASSSRATSTDTQYF	TGTGCCAGCAGCTCCAGGGCCACTAGCACAGATACGCAGTATTTT
TRBJ1-1	TRBD1	TRBV7-2	CASSYRQGTSWTEAFF	TGTGCCAGCAGCTACCGACAGGGTACGTCGTGGACTGAAGCTTTCTTT
TRBJ1-2	.	TRBV29-1	CSVEGRGYGYTF	TGCAGCGTTGAAGGCAGGGGCTATGGCTACACCTTC
TRBJ2-3	TRBD2	TRBV28	CASSKLADHTDTQYF	TGTGCCAGCAGCAAACTAGCGGACCACACAGATACGCAGTATTTT
TRBJ2-5	TRBD2	TRBV10-3	CAISEKRGSETQYF	TGTGCCATCAGTGAGAAGCGGGGCTCAGAGACCCAGTACTTC
TRBJ2-3	.	TRBV28	CASSFSTTDSGTQYF	TGTGCCAGCAGTTTCTCCACAACGGACTCGGGTACGCAGTATTTT
TRBJ2-1	.	TRBV18	CASSRGWAGLYNEQFF	TGTGCCAGCTCCCGCGGATGGGCGGGCCTTTACAATGAGCAGTTCTTC
TRBJ2-3	.	TRBV28	CASSFSTTDAGTQYF	TGTGCCAGCAGTTTCTCCACAACGGACGCGGGTACGCAGTATTTT
TRBJ2-3	TRBD2	TRBV5-1	CASSLARDLAGTDTQYF	TGCGCCAGCAGCTTGGCCAGGGATCTAGCGGGAACAGATACGCAGTATTTT
TRBJ2-7	TRBD1	TRBV4-1	CASSQAPGTGHEQYF	TGCGCCAGCAGCCAAGCCCCGGGGACAGGCCACGAGCAGTACTTC